This T cell receptor (beta chain) was profiled in a study of cytomegalovirus exposure and HLA in healthy donors. Overall study results and limits: Earlier findings revealed that most TCR beta V segments proved productive either about 87% or about 30% of the time. One later analysis reportedly identified an Asian-associated ancestry cluster that showed fewer N-insertions than the 666-donor mean.

In regard to this clone: Its target is not known.

The PCR employed 60 Vbeta primers together with 13 Jbeta primers. TCRdb's table, derived via immunoSEQ multiplex PCR, lists solely in-frame clones and lacks some. The data hold under 200,000 clones, with about four fifths observed a single time. This receptor was obtained from a woman aged 45 to 65 in good health and CMV-seropositive. Sequenced: PBMCs.

CDR3 residues: CASNFQGRTEAFF. In DNA form, the CDR3 reads TGTGCCAGTAACTTTCAGGGGAGAACTGAAGCTTTCTTT. V is TRBV19 and J is TRBJ1-1; maybe TRBD1 (6 bases). The CDR3 covers 13 residues. CDR1 is LNHDA, CDR2 SQIVND, per germline (reference sequence). With 7 bases removed from V and 5 bases from J, the gap between germline ends came to 14 bases.